Reported below is one TCR beta chain. Its specificity is not known. These data belong to a study of a mutant IDH1 vaccine in newly diagnosed glioma. Libraries were prepared by immunoSEQ multiplex PCR; TCRdb keeps only in-frame clonotypes and omits some of them. Found here are fewer than 45,000 clones, 80% to 90% of them singletons; the top ten hold around 1.5%. Time point specified: week 35, safety follow-up. Vaccinated patients received 300 ug of mutant IDH1 20-mer peptide per dose, with topical imiquimod. Sequencing used PBMCs, obtained from a glioma patient whose treatment included an IDH1 peptide vaccine. This clonotype was obtained from a man in his forties with glioma.

The CDR3 is CASSRDRLAKGEVYEQFF. The DNA of the CDR3 is TGTGCCAGCAGCCGGGACAGATTGGCCAAAGGGGAAGTTTATGAGCAGTTCTTC. V is TRBV5-8 and J is TRBJ2-1; 7 bases are a match to TRBD1. With V trimmed by 4 bases and J by 8 bases, 21 bases remained unmatched. The CDR3 sequence is 18 residues long. Germline loops: CDR1 SGHTS, CDR2 YDEGEE. Using reference TRBV5-8 and TRBJ2-1 for the parts outside the CDR3, the full variable domain is EAGVTQSPTHLIKTRGQQATLRCSPISGHTSVYWYQQALGLGLQFLLWYDEGEERNRGNFPPRFSGRQFPNYSSELNVNALELEDSALYLCASSRDRLAKGEVYEQFFGPGTRLTVL.